This entry lists 27 T cell receptor beta chains sequenced from one sample in a study of cytomegalovirus exposure and HLA in healthy donors. With 60 Vbeta and 13 Jbeta primers, the PCR was carried out. The repertoire was sequenced with immunoSEQ multiplex PCR; TCRdb's copy has only in-frame clones and lacks some. The sample has 100,000 to 150,000 clones; approximately 84% are singletons. The specimen sequenced was PBMCs. These receptor sequences come from a woman between 40 and 50 years old in good health and CMV-seronegative.

In this sample, this clone turned up once. The chain links TRBV28 to TRBJ2-1, with D possibly being TRBD2 (6 bases). The CDR3 spans 16 residues. Trimming left V 3 bases short and J 6 bases short, with 18 bases between. In germline, CDR1 is MDHEN, CDR2 SYDVKM. The CDR3 protein is CASSFGDDGSGNEQFF. CDR3 nucleotide sequence: TGTGCCAGCAGTTTTGGGGATGACGGGAGTGGCAATGAGCAGTTCTTC.

This chain links TRBV28 with TRBJ2-3; TRBD2 matches 7 bases. V trimming: 6 bases; J trimming: 0 bases; junction bases outside the gene matches: 6. The CDR3 sequence is 15 residues long. The germline CDR1 and CDR2 sequences are MDHEN and SYDVKM. The DNA of the CDR3 is TGTGCCAGCAGCTGGAGCGGGACTAGCACAGATACGCAGTATTTT. Residues: CASSWSGTSTDTQYF.

CDR3 nucleotide sequence: TGTGCCAGCAGTGCAGACAGTTGGGCCATATATTTT. Its translation is CASSADSWAIYF. V gene TRBV28 combines with J gene TRBJ1-3; D possibly corresponds to TRBD1 (5 bases). The germline V gene has CDR1 MDHEN and CDR2 SYDVKM. V was cut by 5 bases and J by 11 bases, with 13 bases left in between. This CDR3 comprises 12 residues.

This clone has only one observation. At one boundary the junction diverges from the germline segment, which might be a read error. The chain couples TRBV5-3 to TRBJ1-1, with D tentatively TRBD1 (5 bases). TRBV5-3 is noted as an ORF with a role that remains uncertain. CDR3 length: 15 amino acids. The CDR3 DNA follows: TGTGCCAGAACCCCGTGGGGCCGGGGGAACGCTGAAGCTTTCTTT. Its translation is CARTPWGRGNAEAFF.

This clone was observed a handful of times. Germline and junction disagree at one end, which may indicate a read error. The V call is TRBV7-9, the J call TRBJ2-4, with 9 nucleotides matching TRBD2. Germline V gene data show CDR1 as SEHNR and CDR2 as FQNEAQ (reference sequence). The CDR3 length is 16 residues. In DNA form, the CDR3 reads TGTGCCAGCAGCTCCCCCGAGAGCGGGAGGCAAAACAGTCAGTACTTC. Its protein product is CASSSPESGRQNSQYF.

This chain joins TRBV7-8 and TRBJ2-2, with a weak D call TRBD2 (5 bases). CDR3 length equals 15 residues. CDR1 and CDR2 (germline): SGHVS, FQNEAQ. V dropped 4 bases and J dropped 3 bases, with 12 bases sitting between them. CDR3 coding DNA: TGTGCCAGCAGCTCGGGCGGGTATTACACCGGGGAGCTGTTTTTT. As protein: CASSSGGYYTGELFF.

The chain couples TRBV27 to TRBJ2-7; tentatively, D is TRBD2 (7 bases). V lost 6 bases, J lost 4 bases, and 16 bases lay in between. CDR1 and CDR2 from the germline V gene are MNHEY and SMNVEV (reference sequence). CDR3 length equals 14 residues. The CDR3: CASSPRGGAYEQYF. The CDR3 region has the DNA TGTGCCAGCAGCCCCAGAGGGGGGGCTTACGAGCAGTACTTC.

This rearrangement joins TRBV27 to TRBJ2-7; D possibly corresponds to TRBD1 (5 bases). CDR1 and CDR2 (germline): MNHEY, SMNVEV (reference sequence). The CDR3 covers 13 residues. V lost 2 bases to trimming and J lost 5 bases, with 10 bases between them. CDR3 DNA sequence: TGTGCCAGCAGTTTAACGTTCAGGGACGAGCAGTACTTC. It translates to CASSLTFRDEQYF.

The V gene is TRBV14, the J gene TRBJ2-7; TRBD1 aligns across 9 bases. Losses at the gene ends were 0 bases for V and 3 bases for J; bases not matched to a gene: 9. The CDR3 consists of 17 residues. Germline values: CDR1 SGHDN, CDR2 FVKESK. CDR3 nucleotide sequence: TGTGCCAGCAGCCAAGACATGTCCGGGACAGGGTACTACGAGCAGTACTTC. It translates to CASSQDMSGTGYYEQYF. Together with reference TRBV14 and TRBJ2-7, the CDR3 gives the full variable domain: EAGVTQFPSHSVIEKGQTVTLRCDPISGHDNLYWYRRVMGKEIKFLLHFVKESKQDESGMPNNRFLAERTGGTYSTLKVQPAELEDSGVYFCASSQDMSGTGYYEQYFGPGTRLTVT.

CDR3 nucleotides: TGTGCCAGCAGCGTCCTGACTAGTTTCAGTGAGCAGTTCTTC. As protein: CASSVLTSFSEQFF. This rearrangement joins TRBV9 to TRBJ2-1, with D possibly being TRBD2 (6 bases). This CDR3 is built from 14 residues. V lost 2 bases and J 9 bases, leaving 15 bases between the germline ends. Per the germline V gene, CDR1 is SGDLS and CDR2 is YYNGEE.

The J gene is TRBJ1-2, the V gene TRBV30, with a weak D call TRBD1 (5 bases). This CDR3 region has 13 residues. Germline V gene lookup returns CDR1 GTSNPN and CDR2 SVGIG (reference sequence). V lost 0 bases and J 2 bases, leaving 7 bases between the germline ends. The CDR3 sequence: CAWSVTVNYGYTF. The CDR3 region has the DNA TGTGCCTGGAGTGTGACAGTAAACTATGGCTACACCTTC.

This clone came up once. The junction and the germline gene differ at one end; a read error may be behind it. V gene TRBV19 combines with J gene TRBJ2-6, with a weak D call TRBD1 (6 bases). CDR1 is LNHDA and CDR2 is SQIVND in the germline V gene (reference sequence). The CDR3 has 15 amino acids. CDR3 DNA: TGTGCCAGTAGTACGGACAGCTCTGGGGCCAACGGCCTGACTTTC. Its protein is CASSTDSSGANGLTF.

This clone was seen once. The V gene is TRBV11-2, the J gene TRBJ2-7, with 7 nucleotides matching TRBD1. Germline lookup yields CDR1 SGHAT and CDR2 FQNNGV. J gave up 3 bases and V 4 bases, and 9 bases lay outside the gene matches. The CDR3 loop spans 15 amino acids. CDR3 sequence: CASSSAGTANYEQYF. The CDR3, as DNA: TGTGCCAGCAGCTCCGCCGGGACAGCGAACTACGAGCAGTACTTC. Looking up the rest from reference TRBV11-2 and TRBJ2-7 gives the full variable domain: EAGVAQSPRYKIIEKRQSVAFWCNPISGHATLYWYQQILGQGPKLLIQFQNNGVVDDSQLPKDRFSAERLKGVDSTLKIQPAKLEDSAVYLCASSSAGTANYEQYFGPGTRLTVT.

Written as DNA, the CDR3 is TGTGCCACCAGCAGAGATCGAGGGGGCGCGCGGTATGGCTACACCTTC. Translation gives CATSRDRGGARYGYTF. This chain joins TRBV15 and TRBJ1-2, with 7 positions matching TRBD1. The CDR3 has 16 amino acids. The junction had 9 bases not matched to a gene; V was cut back by 0 bases and J by 5 bases. Germline V gene sequence: CDR1 LNHNV, CDR2 YYDKDF (reference sequence).

The V gene is TRBV15, the J gene TRBJ2-7; 10 bases agree with TRBD2. Germline CDR1 and CDR2: LNHNV and YYDKDF (reference sequence). J gave up 5 bases and V 8 bases, and 12 bases lay outside the gene matches. The CDR3 is 15 residues long. The CDR3 bases are TGTGCCACCGGACGAGGGACTAGCGTCGTCAACGAGCAGTACTTC. Translation: CATGRGTSVVNEQYF.

V is TRBV29-1 and J is TRBJ2-7; 7 nucleotides line up with TRBD1. The CDR3 loop spans 14 amino acids. The trim removed 3 bases at V and 7 bases at J, leaving 12 bases unmatched. CDR1 and CDR2 (germline): SQVTM, ANQGSEA. The CDR3 DNA sequence: TGCAGCGTTGAGATACAGGGGCATACTACTGAGCAGTACTTC. This translates into CSVEIQGHTTEQYF.

This chain links TRBV5-4 with TRBJ2-3; TRBD2 aligns across 7 bases. CDR1 and CDR2 from the germline V gene are SGHNT and YYREEE (reference sequence). CDR3 length equals 16 residues. V dropped 4 bases and J dropped 6; count of bases not matched to a gene: 14. CDR3 DNA sequence: TGTGCCAGCAGCCTGTCTGGGGGGAGGGCGGGGGATACGCAGTATTTT. Protein sequence: CASSLSGGRAGDTQYF.

The rearrangement links TRBV5-4 to TRBJ1-1, with TRBD1 as a possible D gene (5 bases). V was cut by 5 bases and J by 1 base, with 9 bases left in between. The CDR3 has 13 amino acids. Germline CDR1 reads SGHNT; CDR2 reads YYREEE (reference sequence). The CDR3 DNA reads TGTGCCAGCAGTGGACACCCGAACACTGAAGCTTTCTTT. Translation gives CASSGHPNTEAFF.

V and J are TRBV5-1 and TRBJ1-1; 9 nucleotides agree with TRBD1. CDR1 is SGHRS and CDR2 is YFSETQ in the germline V gene. J was trimmed by 6 bases and V by 4 bases; bases with no gene match: 4. This CDR3 spans 13 amino acids. CDR3 residues: CASSPTGGAEAFF. In nucleotides, the CDR3 is TGCGCCAGCAGCCCGACAGGGGGAGCTGAAGCTTTCTTT.

The chain uses TRBV10-3 and TRBJ2-7, with 10 bases lining up with TRBD1. The CDR3 contains 16 residues. The V gene end was trimmed by 0 bases and the J gene end by 6 bases; junction bases not matched to a gene: 8. Germline-derived CDR1 and CDR2 are ENHRY and SYGVKD. CDR3 sequence: CAISESGTGVRGEQYF. The CDR3 nucleotides read TGTGCCATCAGTGAGTCCGGGACAGGGGTTAGGGGCGAGCAGTACTTC.

The V gene is TRBV6-6, the J gene TRBJ2-1, with 15 bases fitting TRBD2. The CDR3 extends over 13 amino acids. With 6 bases clipped from V and 13 bases from J, the junction kept 4 bases outside the gene matches. CDR1 and CDR2 from the germline V gene are MNHNY and SVGAGI (reference sequence). The DNA for the CDR3 is TGTGCCAGCAGGGGACTAGCGGGAGGTGGCCAGTTCTTC. Its protein is CASRGLAGGGQFF.

V and J are TRBV5-5 and TRBJ2-1; 9 bases are a match to TRBD1. The CDR3 spans 14 residues. Trimming cost V 5 bases and J 9 bases; bases outside gene matches: 9. Germline V gene data show CDR1 as SGHKS and CDR2 as YYEKEE (reference sequence). CDR3 coding DNA: TGTGCCAGCAGTTATGGACAGGGGATTGGTGAGCAGTTCTTC. Translated: CASSYGQGIGEQFF.

The V gene is TRBV19, the J gene TRBJ1-2; the D gene is possibly TRBD1 (6 bases). Trimming took 6 bases from V and 6 from J, leaving 23 bases between them. Per germline, CDR1 LNHDA and CDR2 SQIVND (reference sequence). The CDR3 extends over 16 amino acids. The chain's CDR3 is CASSPLSGGASDGYTF. The CDR3 DNA reads TGTGCCAGTAGCCCGCTGTCGGGGGGCGCGAGCGATGGCTACACCTTC.

This clone was detected only a few times. The genes are TRBV11-2 and TRBJ2-5; tentatively, D is TRBD2 (8 bases). Germline V lookup: CDR1 SGHAT, CDR2 FQNNGV. This CDR3 is 15 amino acids long. Deletions cut 5 bases from V and 4 bases from J, with 17 bases between. As DNA, the CDR3 is TGTGCCAGCAGCCCCACAGGGGCGGGAGGAGAGACCCAGTACTTC. Its protein is CASSPTGAGGETQYF. Full variable domain (outside the CDR3, taken from reference TRBV11-2 and TRBJ2-5): EAGVAQSPRYKIIEKRQSVAFWCNPISGHATLYWYQQILGQGPKLLIQFQNNGVVDDSQLPKDRFSAERLKGVDSTLKIQPAKLEDSAVYLCASSPTGAGGETQYFGPGTRLLVL.

The chain carries TRBV27 and TRBJ1-1; 8 nucleotides agree with TRBD1. This CDR3 is 16 amino acids long. V shed 5 bases and J 5 bases; nucleotides not matched to a gene: 13. Germline loops: CDR1 MNHEY, CDR2 SMNVEV (reference sequence). The CDR3 nucleotides read TGTGCCAGCAGTCGCTCTTATGGGGACAGGCGTACTGAAGCTTTCTTT. Its translation: CASSRSYGDRRTEAFF.

The V gene is TRBV28, the J gene TRBJ2-7; maybe TRBD2 (5 bases). This CDR3 region has 16 residues. The V gene's germline CDR1 is MDHEN and CDR2 SYDVKM. V lost 6 bases and J lost 2, with 20 bases in between. The CDR3 loop reads CASSAPGRGLAYEQYF. DNA of the CDR3: TGTGCCAGCAGCGCTCCCGGTCGGGGTTTAGCCTACGAGCAGTACTTC.

Notes on this clone: This CDR3 is also generated by other DNA sequences in the sample. The V gene is TRBV28, the J gene TRBJ1-2; TRBD1 agrees at 9 bases. The V gene end was trimmed by 9 bases and the J gene end by 2 bases; junction bases not matched to a gene: 4. Germline CDR1 MDHEN, CDR2 SYDVKM. This CDR3 is built from 13 residues. CDR3 DNA: TGTGCCAGTAGGGGACAGGGAAACTATGGCTACACCTTC. Its protein product is CASRGQGNYGYTF.